What follows is one T cell receptor beta chain and its context. This record comes from a study of blood T cell repertoires in COVID-19. The data were produced by immunoSEQ multiplex PCR, yet TCRdb's version contains in-frame clones alone and is incomplete. The repertoire includes about 480,000 clones, 85% to 90% of them detected once, and 4% to 5.5% sits in the top ten. Germline values: CDR1 MDHEN, CDR2 SYDVKM. Trimming took off 6 bases at V and 0 bases at J, with 14 bases between the two ends. CDR3 length equals 15 residues. The chain is built from TRBV28 and TRBJ1-2, with D perhaps matching TRBD1 (6 bases). The TCR sequence derives from a woman younger than 45 with acute or convalescent COVID-19. Source material: peripheral blood. The DNA of the CDR3 is TGTGCCAGCAGACCCACAGGGTATACTAACTATGGCTACACCTTC. Translating it yields CASRPTGYTNYGYTF.